This passage covers 27 T cell receptor beta chains from one sample sequenced in a study of radiation and T cells in renal cell carcinoma. The repertoire was sequenced with immunoSEQ multiplex PCR; TCRdb's copy has only in-frame clones and lacks some. The sample comprises 150,000 or so clones, about 88% of which are singletons, and 12% rests with the top ten. Specified time point: baseline pretreatment blood. Treatment noted: 15 Gy SBRT to primary tumor, nephrectomy 4 weeks later. This specimen consisted of blood, obtained from a patient whose treatment included radiotherapy and nephrectomy. The receptor source for this set is a woman aged 50 to 60 with renal cell carcinoma.

This clone was found a few times. The chain combines TRBV7-2 with TRBJ1-2; D gene ambiguous. Between the trimmed V and J ends, which lost 3 bases and 4 bases, there was a span of 9 bases. From germline, CDR1 is SGHTA and CDR2 FQGNSA. This CDR3 contains 13 residues. The CDR3 protein is CASSLGWAYGYTF. The CDR3 DNA reads as TGTGCCAGCAGCTTGGGATGGGCCTATGGCTACACCTTC.

This chain uses TRBV10-3 with TRBJ1-2, with D possibly TRBD1 on 5 matching bases. CDR3 length equals 15 residues. CDR1 and CDR2 (germline): ENHRY, SYGVKD. Trimming stripped 5 bases from V and 0 bases from J, with 13 bases between. The DNA of the CDR3 is TGTGCCATCAGTAACGCCGGGGGGGCTAACTATGGCTACACCTTC. Protein product: CAISNAGGANYGYTF.

The chain carries TRBV19 and TRBJ1-6; the D gene is possibly TRBD1 (5 bases). The CDR3 length is 16 residues. Germline V lookup: CDR1 LNHDA, CDR2 SQIVND (reference sequence). V gave up 6 bases and J gave up 8 bases, with 20 bases separating them. CDR3 protein: CASRFQPGRMDSPLHF. The DNA for the CDR3 is TGTGCCAGTAGATTTCAACCGGGACGAATGGATTCACCCCTCCACTTT.

This sequence joins TRBV6-6 and TRBJ2-3, with a possible D match to TRBD1 (6 bases). Germline values: CDR1 MNHNY, CDR2 SVGAGI (reference sequence). V lost 5 bases and J lost 0, with 12 bases in between. This CDR3 is built from 15 residues. The CDR3, as DNA: TGTGCCAGCAGTGCCGGGACAACTAGCACAGATACGCAGTATTTT. Translation: CASSAGTTSTDTQYF.

The gene calls are TRBV18 and TRBJ1-2, with 7 bases fitting TRBD1. V shed 0 bases, J shed 4 bases, and the junction held 5 bases outside the gene matches. This CDR3 has 15 amino acids. Germline V gene lookup returns CDR1 KGHSH and CDR2 LQKENI. The CDR3 spells CASSPPTTGFYGYTF. CDR3 coding DNA: TGTGCCAGCTCACCACCGACGACAGGGTTCTATGGCTACACCTTC.

The chain couples TRBV2 to TRBJ2-7; 12 bases are shared with TRBD2. CDR3 size: 15 residues. Trimming removed 6 bases from V and 2 bases from J; junction bases left unmatched: 5. Germline CDR1 and CDR2: SNHLY and FYNNEI. CDR3 bases: TGTGCCAGCAGACCGGGACTAGCGGGCGCCTACGAGCAGTACTTC. This gives the protein CASRPGLAGAYEQYF.

The CDR3 sequence: CASSLAPLAGAPRIAGELFF. The CDR3 coding sequence is TGTGCCAGCAGCTTAGCGCCATTAGCGGGGGCCCCTAGGATAGCCGGGGAGCTGTTTTTT. The chain carries TRBV7-6 and TRBJ2-2; 9 positions match TRBD2. Germline CDR1 and CDR2: SGHVS and FNYEAQ. The CDR3 is made up of 20 amino acids. V trimming: 0 bases; J trimming: 6 bases; junction bases outside the gene matches: 17.

V and J are TRBV6-5 and TRBJ2-7; D gene uncertain. The CDR3 contains 15 residues. V gave up 6 bases and J gave up 3 bases, with 18 bases separating them. Germline V gene data show CDR1 as MNHEY and CDR2 as SVGAGI. CDR3: CASSPRSPWGYEQYF. CDR3 sequence (DNA): TGTGCCAGCAGCCCCCGGTCCCCGTGGGGCTACGAGCAGTACTTC.

The chain uses TRBV19 and TRBJ1-5; D perhaps matches TRBD1 (5 bases). CDR1 is LNHDA, CDR2 SQIVND, per germline (reference sequence). The CDR3 is 15 residues long. Between the trimmed V and J ends, which lost 4 bases and 0 bases, there was a span of 10 bases. CDR3 protein: CASSTPGYSNQPQHF. In nucleotides, the CDR3 is TGTGCCAGTAGTACCCCAGGGTATAGCAATCAGCCCCAGCATTTT.

This clone was recorded once. The chain is built from TRBV25-1 and TRBJ1-1, with a possible D match to TRBD1 (6 bases). In germline, CDR1 is MGHDK, CDR2 SYGVNS. The CDR3 extends over 14 amino acids. V was shortened by 6 bases and J by 0 bases, with 11 bases between the two germline ends. The CDR3 reads CASRTGHLNTEAFF. CDR3 nucleotides: TGTGCCAGCAGGACGGGACATTTGAACACTGAAGCTTTCTTT.

This clone was recorded only once. This sequence joins TRBV20-1 and TRBJ1-1; the D is unclear. The CDR3 length is 9 residues. V lost 5 bases, J lost 6 bases, and 4 bases lay in between. Germline lookup yields CDR1 DFQATT and CDR2 SNEGSKA (reference sequence). The CDR3 loop is CSAGAEAFF. CDR3 in DNA: TGCAGTGCTGGGGCTGAAGCTTTCTTT.

The chain is built from TRBV7-9 and TRBJ1-2; D remains unclear. The germline V gene encodes CDR1 SEHNR and CDR2 FQNEAQ (reference sequence). V was shortened by 5 bases and J by 4 bases, with 14 bases between the two germline ends. The CDR3 is made up of 14 amino acids. CDR3 residues: CASSHAGTAYGYTF. The CDR3 coding sequence is TGTGCCAGCAGCCATGCAGGAACTGCCTATGGCTACACCTTC.

The chain carries TRBV7-9 and TRBJ1-5, with a tentative D call TRBD1 (5 bases). Germline V gene data show CDR1 as SEHNR and CDR2 as FQNEAQ (reference sequence). This CDR3 is built from 14 residues. V lost 3 bases to trimming and J lost 6 bases, with 12 bases between them. This chain's CDR3 is CASSFGGASQPQHF. The CDR3 nucleotides read TGTGCCAGCAGCTTCGGCGGGGCCTCTCAGCCCCAGCATTTT.

The CDR3 loop reads CASSVIGQGGNTIYF. CDR3 DNA: TGTGCCAGCAGCGTGATTGGACAGGGGGGAAACACCATATATTTT. V usage is TRBV9 and J usage is TRBJ1-3, with 9 bases fitting TRBD1. The CDR3 sequence is 15 residues long. The V gene end was trimmed by 2 bases and the J gene end by 4 bases; junction bases not matched to a gene: 4. Germline V gene sequence: CDR1 SGDLS, CDR2 YYNGEE.

The rearrangement uses TRBV10-3 and TRBJ1-1; TRBD1 matches at 9 bases. V dropped 3 bases and J dropped 5; count of bases not matched to a gene: 4. The germline V gene encodes CDR1 ENHRY and CDR2 SYGVKD. This CDR3 contains 14 residues. The CDR3: CAISDRQGVTEAFF. In nucleotides, the CDR3 is TGTGCCATCAGTGACCGACAGGGGGTTACTGAAGCTTTCTTT.

The V gene is TRBV7-9, the J gene TRBJ1-2; tentatively, D is TRBD1 (5 bases). The germline V gene has CDR1 SEHNR and CDR2 FQNEAQ (reference sequence). Between the trimmed V and J ends, which lost 1 base and 5 bases, there was a span of 14 bases. The CDR3 covers 15 residues. In DNA, the CDR3 is TGTGCCAGCAGCTTAGGTGGGGCCCCCATGTATGGCTACACCTTC. Encoded protein: CASSLGGAPMYGYTF.

This chain connects TRBV18 to TRBJ1-2; 7 bases fit TRBD1. Unmatched junction bases numbered 7, after V lost 5 bases and J lost 4 bases. CDR3 length equals 14 residues. Germline CDR1 is KGHSH and CDR2 is LQKENI. The CDR3 DNA sequence: TGTGCCAGCTCAAAGGACAGGCCGGTCTATGGCTACACCTTC. It specifies CASSKDRPVYGYTF.

This chain joins TRBV15 and TRBJ2-1, with TRBD1 matching over 8 bases. Losses at the gene ends were 3 bases for V and 10 bases for J; bases not matched to a gene: 11. Germline V gene lookup returns CDR1 LNHNV and CDR2 YYDKDF (reference sequence). This CDR3 has 15 residues. CDR3 loop: CATSRLGPQGEEQFF. The CDR3 DNA reads as TGTGCCACCAGCAGGCTAGGTCCACAGGGGGAAGAGCAGTTCTTC. Using reference TRBV15 and TRBJ2-1 for the parts outside the CDR3, the full variable domain is DAMVIQNPRYQVTQFGKPVTLSCSQTLNHNVMYWYQQKSSQAPKLLFHYYDKDFNNEADTPDNFQSRRPNTSFCFLDIRSPGLGDTAMYLCATSRLGPQGEEQFFGPGTRLTVL.

The rearrangement uses TRBV7-8 and TRBJ2-5; no reliable D call. Trimming left V 1 base short and J 5 bases short, with 5 bases between. Germline values: CDR1 SGHVS, CDR2 FQNEAQ. This CDR3 is 12 amino acids long. Here the CDR3 reads CASSLERETQYF. CDR3 in DNA: TGTGCCAGCAGCTTAGAGCGTGAGACCCAGTACTTC. The full variable domain, rest sourced from reference TRBV7-8 and TRBJ2-5, is GAGVSQSPRYKVAKRGQDVALRCDPISGHVSLFWYQQALGQGPEFLTYFQNEAQLDKSGLPSDRFFAERPEGSVSTLKIQRTQQEDSAVYLCASSLERETQYFGPGTRLLVL.

Written as DNA, the CDR3 is TGTGCCAGCAGAGTTACCCGGCGGACTGAAGCTTTCTTT. Its translation is CASRVTRRTEAFF. This chain links TRBV6-1 with TRBJ1-1; no reliable D call. Germline V CDR1 and CDR2: MNHNS, SASEGT. V lost 6 bases, J lost 5 bases, and 13 bases lay in between. CDR3 length: 13 residues.

This chain connects TRBV7-9 to TRBJ1-1; D is possibly TRBD1 (5 bases). Germline CDR1 SEHNR, CDR2 FQNEAQ (reference sequence). V was shortened by 2 bases and J by 1 base, with 11 bases between the two germline ends. The CDR3 spans 15 residues. Here the CDR3 DNA reads TGTGCCAGCAGCTTATATGTGCAGGGGAACACTGAAGCTTTCTTT. Translated, it gives CASSLYVQGNTEAFF.

The chain carries TRBV12-5 and TRBJ2-5, with D perhaps being TRBD1 or TRBD2 (5 bases each). The V gene lost 1 base and the J gene lost 5 bases, with 20 bases spanning the gap. In germline, CDR1 is LGHNT, CDR2 FRNRAP. This CDR3 region has 17 residues. The CDR3 bases are TGTGCTAGTGGTTTGGGTGACCGGGACCAACGGAGGGAGACCCAGTACTTC. Protein sequence: CASGLGDRDQRRETQYF. Looking up the rest from reference TRBV12-5 and TRBJ2-5 gives the full variable domain: DARVTQTPRHKVTEMGQEVTMRCQPILGHNTVFWYRQTMMQGLELLAYFRNRAPLDDSGMPKDRFSAEMPDATLATLKIQPSEPRDSAVYFCASGLGDRDQRRETQYFGPGTRLLVL.

This sequence joins TRBV5-1 and TRBJ1-1; D gene unclear. The CDR3 contains 13 residues. Germline V CDR1 and CDR2: SGHRS, YFSETQ. Trimming shortened V by 0 bases and J by 5 bases, and 8 bases separated the two germline ends. DNA of the CDR3: TGCGCCAGCAGCTTGGCAGCGGGAACTGAAGCTTTCTTT. This sequence encodes CASSLAAGTEAFF.

Comment on this clone: A read error may produce the germline difference seen at one junction end. The chain combines TRBV5-4 with TRBJ2-7, with a tentative D call TRBD1 (9 bases). This CDR3 has 13 amino acids. Germline values: CDR1 SGHNT, CDR2 YYREEE (reference sequence). Written as DNA, the CDR3 is TGTGCCGGCAGCGGGGGACAGGGAAGTATCGCGTACTTC. Amino acid sequence: CAGSGGQGSIAYF. The complete variable domain, with remaining parts taken from reference TRBV5-4 and TRBJ2-7, reads ETGVTQSPTHLIKTRGQQVTLRCSSQSGHNTVSWYQQALGQGPQFIFQYYREEENGRGNFPPRFSGLQFPNYSSELNVNALELDDSALYLCAGSGGQGSIAYFGPGTRLTVT.

The V gene is TRBV7-8, the J gene TRBJ2-7; D uncertain. This CDR3 contains 16 residues. Germline V lookup: CDR1 SGHVS, CDR2 FQNEAQ. V was shortened by 5 bases and J by 0 bases, with 17 bases between the two germline ends. The CDR3 reads CASSAPDWEGSYEQYF. In DNA, the CDR3 is TGTGCCAGCAGCGCGCCCGACTGGGAAGGCTCCTACGAGCAGTACTTC. Variable domain in full (rest from reference TRBV7-8 and TRBJ2-7): GAGVSQSPRYKVAKRGQDVALRCDPISGHVSLFWYQQALGQGPEFLTYFQNEAQLDKSGLPSDRFFAERPEGSVSTLKIQRTQQEDSAVYLCASSAPDWEGSYEQYFGPGTRLTVT.

The chain uses TRBV9 and TRBJ2-2; TRBD1 is a possible D gene (5 bases). Germline CDR1 and CDR2: SGDLS and YYNGEE. V was trimmed by 2 bases and J by 4 bases, leaving 15 bases between them. This CDR3 is built from 16 residues. CDR3 region: CASSVFAGSGTGELFF. The CDR3 DNA reads TGTGCCAGCAGCGTCTTCGCAGGGTCTGGCACCGGGGAGCTGTTTTTT.

Notes on this clone: The same CDR3 is also encoded by other DNA sequences in this sample. This chain joins TRBV5-1 and TRBJ2-3; D uncertain. V gave up 1 base and J gave up 3 bases, with 9 bases separating them. This CDR3 has 14 residues. The germline V gene has CDR1 SGHRS and CDR2 YFSETQ. The CDR3 DNA sequence: TGCGCCAGCAGCTTGTTGGGTGGGACAGATACGCAGTATTTT. This encodes CASSLLGGTDTQYF.